These 9 T cell receptor beta chains originate from one sample sequenced in a study of T cell responses to AZD1222 COVID-19 vaccine. Assay used: immunoSEQ multiplex PCR; TCRdb lists only in-frame clones, some missing. The profile shows around 130,000 clones, 93% of them singletons. Specimen: peripheral blood, collected on day 0 of AZD1222 vaccination. These receptors were collected from an adult in good health.

In its sample, this clone was seen once. The chain links TRBV4-1 to TRBJ2-2; 7 nucleotides line up with TRBD1. The V gene end was trimmed by 1 base and the J gene end by 4 bases; junction bases not matched to a gene: 3. In germline, CDR1 is MGHRA, CDR2 YSYEKL. This CDR3 has 15 amino acids. CDR3 in DNA: TGCGCCAGCAGCCAAGGACAGGGAGTCACCGGGGAGCTGTTTTTT. Translated: CASSQGQGVTGELFF.

This rearrangement joins TRBV19 to TRBJ2-1; 10 positions agree with TRBD1. The junction had 25 bases not matched to a gene; V was cut back by 7 bases and J by 4 bases. CDR1 LNHDA and CDR2 SQIVND come from the germline V gene (reference sequence). CDR3 length equals 21 residues. The CDR3 loop reads CASTRLRARDRGPTVYNEQFF. DNA for the CDR3: TGTGCCAGTACCCGACTAAGGGCCCGGGACAGGGGTCCCACTGTATACAATGAGCAGTTCTTC.

The chain is built from TRBV19 and TRBJ2-3; D is ambiguous. The CDR3 runs to 12 residues. Germline V gives CDR1 LNHDA, CDR2 SQIVND (reference sequence). Deletions cut 7 bases from V and 1 base from J, with 6 bases between. The CDR3 protein is CASTSRTDTQYF. DNA for the CDR3: TGTGCCAGTACGAGTCGCACAGATACGCAGTATTTT. The variable domain in full, completed from reference TRBV19 and TRBJ2-3, reads DGGITQSPKYLFRKEGQNVTLSCEQNLNHDAMYWYRQDPGQGLRLIYYSQIVNDFQKGDIAEGYSVSREKKESFPLTVTSAQKNPTAFYLCASTSRTDTQYFGPGTRLTVL.

The chain joins TRBV7-8 to TRBJ2-7, with 13 bases aligning to TRBD2. There are 15 residues in the CDR3. V was clipped by 5 bases and J by 7 bases; unmatched bases: 8. Germline CDR1 reads SGHVS; CDR2 reads FQNEAQ. The CDR3 DNA reads as TGTGCCAGCAGCCACCGACTAGCGGGGGGACGTGAGCAGTACTTC. Amino acid sequence: CASSHRLAGGREQYF.

This rearrangement joins TRBV6-5 to TRBJ1-2, with D tentatively TRBD1 (6 bases). Germline loops: CDR1 MNHEY, CDR2 SVGAGI. V gave up 0 bases and J gave up 4 bases, with 12 bases separating them. The CDR3 has 15 residues. The DNA of the CDR3 is TGTGCCAGCAGTTACTCCTCGGGGGCTGTCTATGGCTACACCTTC. Translated: CASSYSSGAVYGYTF.

The J gene is TRBJ1-1, the V gene TRBV12-3 or TRBV12-4, with 8 bases matching TRBD1. CDR3 size: 13 residues. Unmatched junction bases numbered 1, after V lost 4 bases and J lost 3 bases. Here the CDR3 reads CASSWGQDTEAFF. The DNA of the CDR3 is TGTGCCAGCAGTTGGGGACAGGACACTGAAGCTTTCTTT.

About this clone itself: In the same sample, other DNA sequences code for this CDR3. The CDR3 reads CASSLGRGEAFF. The CDR3 DNA reads as TGCGCCAGCAGCTTGGGCAGGGGAGAAGCTTTCTTT. The chain uses TRBV5-1 and TRBJ1-1; D is perhaps TRBD1 (6 bases). This CDR3 comprises 12 residues. Germline CDR1 is SGHRS and CDR2 is YFSETQ. Between the trimmed V and J ends, which lost 0 bases and 8 bases, there was a span of 8 bases.

V and J are TRBV5-6 and TRBJ1-2; tentative D call: TRBD1 (6 bases). CDR3 length: 15 residues. Germline V gene lookup returns CDR1 SGHDT and CDR2 YYEEEE. The V end lost 0 bases, the J end lost 8 bases, and 17 bases lay between the germline ends. CDR3 in DNA: TGTGCCAGCAGCTTGGTGGGACATGGGGGTCTCGGCTACACCTTC. Encoded protein: CASSLVGHGGLGYTF.

The rearrangement links TRBV6-6 to TRBJ1-1; D not resolved. This CDR3 is 15 amino acids long. Germline V gives CDR1 MNHNY, CDR2 SVGAGI (reference sequence). Trimming took off 0 bases at V and 0 bases at J, with 8 bases between the two ends. The DNA for the CDR3 is TGTGCCAGCAGTTACTCGGTACGGATGAACACTGAAGCTTTCTTT. Its protein is CASSYSVRMNTEAFF.